One and the same sample provided the 9 T cell receptor beta chains below, sequenced in a study of identical twins. TCRdb independently ran MiXCR on the 5' RACE reads; one entry per CDR3 protein. Altogether 700,000 or so distinct CDR3 sequences are present, around 8.6% being singletons, with the ten largest covering approximately 0.96%. These data also featured in a second study, about yellow fever vaccine responses in identical twins.

Sequencing was done on a sample of PBMCs. The receptors were sampled from a woman under 30 in good health.

The V gene is TRBV6-2 or TRBV6-3, the J gene TRBJ2-3; 12 nucleotides match TRBD1. From germline, CDR1 is MNHEY and CDR2 SVGEGT. With V trimmed by 2 bases and J by 5 bases, 11 bases remained unmatched. There are 18 residues in the CDR3. The CDR3 spells CASSYRDRGPARQDTQYF. CDR3 nucleotides: TGTGCCAGCAGTTACAGGGACAGGGGGCCGGCTAGGCAAGATACGCAGTATTTT.

Ten or more counts support this clonotype. CDR3 residues: CASSLRGNSGSFNEQFF. CDR3 DNA: TGCGCCAGCAGCTTGAGAGGCAATAGCGGGAGCTTCAATGAGCAGTTCTTC. The chain has TRBV5-1 and TRBJ2-1; 9 nucleotides line up with TRBD2. V lost 1 base, J lost 6 bases, and 11 bases stayed unmatched. This CDR3 comprises 17 residues. Germline CDR1 SGHRS, CDR2 YFSETQ.

Only a few counts were recorded for this clonotype. The rearrangement links TRBV27 to TRBJ2-7, with D uncertain. V was cut by 4 bases and J by 0 bases, with 10 bases left in between. CDR3 length equals 14 residues. The germline gives CDR1 MNHEY, CDR2 SMNVEV (reference sequence). The CDR3 loop is CASSSTRSSYEQYF. CDR3 in DNA: TGTGCCAGCAGTTCGACACGCAGCTCCTACGAGCAGTACTTC.

This clonotype was observed at least ten times. The V call is TRBV7-9, the J call TRBJ2-6; D gene unclear. Trimming pared 5 bases from V and 0 bases from J, leaving 14 bases between. CDR3 size: 17 residues. The V gene's germline CDR1 is SEHNR and CDR2 FQNEAQ (reference sequence). In DNA, the CDR3 is TGTGCCAGCAGCCCCCAGTATGATCTCTCTGGGGCCAACGTCCTGACTTTC. Amino acids: CASSPQYDLSGANVLTF.

This sequence joins TRBV5-1 and TRBJ1-1, with TRBD1 identical over 11 bases. This CDR3 contains 16 residues. The V gene's germline CDR1 is SGHRS and CDR2 YFSETQ. The V and J ends lost 0 bases and 7 bases, in that order; junction bases with no gene match: 8. The CDR3 loop is CASSLGPGQGALEAFF. CDR3 nucleotide sequence: TGCGCCAGCAGCTTGGGACCTGGACAGGGGGCACTTGAAGCTTTCTTT.

This clonotype occurred a few times. The chain joins TRBV5-5 to TRBJ1-5; D perhaps matches TRBD1 (5 bases). With 3 bases removed from V and 4 bases from J, the gap between germline ends came to 14 bases. The CDR3 sequence is 15 residues long. Germline assignment: CDR1 SGHKS and CDR2 YYEKEE (reference sequence). The CDR3 DNA is TGTGCCAGCAGCTCGGGACGGACGGAAAATCAGCCCCAGCATTTT. Translating it yields CASSSGRTENQPQHF.

The V gene is TRBV5-1, the J gene TRBJ2-5; D gene ambiguous. The CDR3 runs to 15 residues. Germline CDR1 reads SGHRS; CDR2 reads YFSETQ. The germline V and J ends were trimmed by 5 bases and 2 bases, with 16 bases remaining between them. CDR3 sequence (DNA): TGCGCCAGCAGTCGCCTTTCCGGGCCTCAAGAGACCCAGTACTTC. Translated: CASSRLSGPQETQYF.

The rearrangement links TRBV14 to TRBJ1-1; 7 bases match TRBD1. Germline V lookup: CDR1 SGHDN, CDR2 FVKESK. V shed 2 bases and J 5 bases; nucleotides not matched to a gene: 8. The CDR3 has 15 residues. The CDR3 DNA is TGTGCCAGCAGCCAACTTGCGGACAGGACTACTGAAGCTTTCTTT. It is translated as CASSQLADRTTEAFF.

The chain recombines TRBV5-1 with TRBJ2-3, with TRBD2 identical over 11 bases. CDR3 length: 18 residues. Germline V CDR1 and CDR2: SGHRS, YFSETQ. V gave up 4 bases and J gave up 0 bases; unmatched junction bases: 10. This CDR3 reads CASSRPGTSGSSTDTQYF. CDR3 nucleotides: TGCGCCAGCAGCCGTCCCGGGACTAGCGGTTCTAGCACAGATACGCAGTATTTT. The full variable domain, rest sourced from reference TRBV5-1 and TRBJ2-3, is KAGVTQTPRYLIKTRGQQVTLSCSPISGHRSVSWYQQTPGQGLQFLFEYFSETQRNKGNFPGRFSGRQFSNSRSEMNVSTLELGDSALYLCASSRPGTSGSSTDTQYFGPGTRLTVL.